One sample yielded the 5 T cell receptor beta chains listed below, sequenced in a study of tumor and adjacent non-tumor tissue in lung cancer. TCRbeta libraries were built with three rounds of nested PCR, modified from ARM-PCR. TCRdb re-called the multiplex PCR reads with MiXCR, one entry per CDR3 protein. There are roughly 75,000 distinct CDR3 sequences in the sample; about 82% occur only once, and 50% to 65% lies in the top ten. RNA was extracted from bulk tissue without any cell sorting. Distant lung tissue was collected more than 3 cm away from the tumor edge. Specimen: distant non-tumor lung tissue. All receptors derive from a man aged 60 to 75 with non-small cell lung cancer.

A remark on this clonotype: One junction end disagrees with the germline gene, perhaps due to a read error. In DNA form, the CDR3 reads TGCGCCAGCAGCCAAGCCTGGTGGGAGACGCAGTACTTC. This encodes CASSQAWWETQYF. The chain links TRBV4-3 to TRBJ2-5; tentatively, D is TRBD2 (5 bases). CDR1 is LGHNA and CDR2 is YSLEER in the germline V gene. CDR3 length: 13 residues.

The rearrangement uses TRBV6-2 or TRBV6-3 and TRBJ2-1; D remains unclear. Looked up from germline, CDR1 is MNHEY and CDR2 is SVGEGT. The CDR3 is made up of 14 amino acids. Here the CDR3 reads CVSTDRTARNEQFF. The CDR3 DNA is TGTGTCAGTACCGACCGTACAGCCCGCAATGAGCAGTTCTTC.

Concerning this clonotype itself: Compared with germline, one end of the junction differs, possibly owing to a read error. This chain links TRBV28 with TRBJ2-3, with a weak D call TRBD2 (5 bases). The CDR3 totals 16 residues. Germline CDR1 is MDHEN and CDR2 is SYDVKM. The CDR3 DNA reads TGTGCCAGCATTTTAAGTGGGAGTCTTAGCACAGATCCACAGTATTTT. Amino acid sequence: CASILSGSLSTDPQYF.

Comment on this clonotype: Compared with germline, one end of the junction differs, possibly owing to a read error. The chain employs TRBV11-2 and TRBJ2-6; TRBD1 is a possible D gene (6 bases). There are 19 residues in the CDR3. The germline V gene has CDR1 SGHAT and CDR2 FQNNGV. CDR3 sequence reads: CASRLVPKDSPPGASVLTF. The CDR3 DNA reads TGTGCCAGCCGCTTAGTTCCAAAGGACAGTCCCCCTGGGGCCAGCGTCCTGACTTTC. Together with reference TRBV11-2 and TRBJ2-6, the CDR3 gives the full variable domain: EAGVAQSPRYKIIEKRQSVAFWCNPISGHATLYWYQQILGQGPKLLIQFQNNGVVDDSQLPKDRFSAERLKGVDSTLKIQPAKLEDSAVYLCASRLVPKDSPPGASVLTFGAGSRLTVL.

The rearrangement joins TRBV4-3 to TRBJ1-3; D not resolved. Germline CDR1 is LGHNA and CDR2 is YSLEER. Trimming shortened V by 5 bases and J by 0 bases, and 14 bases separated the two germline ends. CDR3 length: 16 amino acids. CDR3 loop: CASSDRMRDSGNTIYF. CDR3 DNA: TGCGCCAGCAGCGACCGGATGCGTGACTCTGGAAACACCATATATTTT.